This T cell receptor beta chain was profiled in a study of cytomegalovirus exposure and HLA in healthy donors (dated by TCRdb to about 2017). At the level of the whole study: The roughly 700 repertoires of the first cohort and the 120 validation repertoires were produced on the same platform, according to a later analysis. The study was designed to test whether signatures of past pathogen exposure could be identified by cataloging public T cell receptors. In addition to the first cohort of 666 subjects, a separate validation cohort of under 150 different subjects was used. The study combined high-throughput TCR immunosequencing, statistical association of individual TCRs with disease status, and machine learning to predict cytomegalovirus infection status. What the work shows at the level of the full study, not this receptor alone: A few of the identified cytomegalovirus-associated TCR beta chains were confirmed in vitro to be specific for cytomegalovirus antigens. The authors suggested that the approach could potentially be generalized to other disease states and immunological phenotypes. A later analysis lacked HLA typing for the validation cohort, so it scored co-occurrence in that cohort across all 120 or so repertoires. The classifier was reported to diagnose cytomegalovirus status with high specificity and sensitivity in both the original cohort and the validation cohort. While some public TCRs were present in many individuals, most TCR sequences turned up only very rarely across donors. Subsequent analysis determined that TCRs grouped into clusters in the first cohort also showed a tendency toward co-occurrence across the 90 to 150 validation repertoires, and approximately 94% of cluster scores exceeded 0. The study gave a list of around 170 TCR beta chains associated with cytomegalovirus.

The library was produced with the immunoSEQ multiplex PCR assay. Concerning the study's data processing: A statistical classification framework was built to diagnose cytomegalovirus status from the catalog of TCR beta chain sequences. TCRdb took over this immuneACCESS table, retaining in-frame rearrangements with V and J assigned. Such tables are incomplete; in checked studies, under half of the missing clones stem from an unresolved V gene, and the remainder is unexplained. From that table come the V and J calls and clone size; the DNA was used to work out D and trimming. The sample table shows about 90,000 clones, and around 82% are seen once. The top ten clonotypes cover 9.5% to 13% of the sample. The donors were included in the validation cohort of roughly 120 subjects, a group kept apart from the 666-subject first cohort. This clone was counted once. No cognate antigen has been identified for it. Base qualities are not provided; no much larger clone lies one nucleotide away.

CDR1 and CDR2, per the germline V gene (reference sequence), are MNHEY and SMNVEV. The CDR3, from cysteine to phenylalanine, totals 15 residues. The CDR3 DNA has 45 bases and is translated from base 1. V is shortened by 0 bases, J by 6 bases, and the region joining them spans 14 bases. The sequenced sample consisted of PBMCs. The rearrangement combines TRBV27 with TRBJ1-2; a tentative D match to TRBD1 spans 5 bases. This sequence originates from a woman under 30 in good health and CMV-seropositive. The CDR3 has the sequence CASSLSGGSRDGYTF. At the DNA level, the sequence is TGTGCCAGCAGTTTATCTGGGGGGTCGCGGGATGGCTACACCTTC.